This T cell receptor (beta chain) stems from a study of persistence of HIV-infected CD4 T cells. At the level of the study: CD4+ T cells responding to CMV or HIV-1 Gag were isolated.

Cells were stimulated with CMV-infected fibroblast lysates at 10 ug/mL. Sorted nonresponding memory CD4+ T cells were CD40L-negative, CD69-negative, CD45RO-high. CD8+ T cells were removed from PBMCs prior to stimulation. Deletions cut 0 bases from V and 4 bases from J, with 10 bases between. Germline-derived CDR1 and CDR2 are SGDLS and YYNGEE. This CDR3 region has 14 residues. This was the immunoSEQ version 4 assay in survey mode. The method was immunoSEQ multiplex PCR; TCRdb's version includes in-frame clones alone and lacks a portion of them. Of more than 35,000 clones in the sample, around 80% were seen once. This clone appeared a few times. Antigen unknown.

The sequencing here drew on CD4+ T cells sorted from PBMCs after approximately 19-hour stimulation, taken from a patient who received antiretroviral therapy. The rearrangement joins TRBV9 to TRBJ1-1, with unresolved D. This TCR came from an adult man with HIV who was CMV-seropositive. CDR3 amino acids: CASSVGVRATEAFF. The CDR3 region has the DNA TGTGCCAGCAGCGTAGGGGTGCGGGCCACTGAAGCTTTCTTT.